Below, 30 T cell receptor beta chains from the same sample are listed, as sequenced in a study of molecular identifiers for immune sequencing clone quantification. TCRdb ran MiXCR on the PCR reads and lists one entry per CDR3 protein. The table shows tens of thousands of distinct CDR3 sequences, with around 27% occurring only once. The sequencing sample was made of naive CD8+ T cells from blood, with Jurkat cell RNA spiked in. Regarding subset: FACS-sorted CD8+CD4-CCR7+CD45RA+ naive T cells. The origin of the receptors is a human donor in good health. Some libraries in this study had Jurkat cell RNA spiked in.

The table lists this clonotype with many counts. V gene TRBV20-1 combines with J gene TRBJ2-3, with TRBD1 identical over 7 bases. Germline V gene sequence: CDR1 DFQATT, CDR2 SNEGSKA (reference sequence). V was clipped by 0 bases and J by 0 bases; unmatched bases: 15. This CDR3 has 19 amino acids. CDR3 DNA: TGCAGTGCTAGAGATCATCGGCAGGGGGTAACCCCTAGCACAGATACGCAGTATTTT. Encoded protein: CSARDHRQGVTPSTDTQYF.

This clonotype occurred many times. The chain is built from TRBV9 and TRBJ2-7, with TRBD2 identical over 9 bases. V was clipped by 4 bases and J by 3 bases; unmatched bases: 8. The CDR3 is 15 residues long. Germline V gives CDR1 SGDLS, CDR2 YYNGEE. The CDR3 spells CASSSTGSGSYEQYF. The CDR3 DNA reads as TGTGCCAGCAGCTCCACGGGTAGCGGGAGCTACGAGCAGTACTTC.

This clonotype has more than one count but fewer than ten. The CDR3 is CASSPGTAGYSGNTIYF. In nucleotides, the CDR3 is TGTGCCAGCAGTCCCGGGACAGCCGGATACTCTGGAAACACCATATATTTT. This chain uses TRBV6-2 or TRBV6-3 with TRBJ1-3; 7 bases match TRBD1. The CDR3 contains 17 residues. Germline CDR1 is MNHEY and CDR2 is SVGEGT. The V segment lost 5 bases and the J segment 0 bases; nucleotides outside the gene matches: 10.

This clonotype was seen only a few times. The rearrangement links TRBV19 to TRBJ2-1; possibly TRBD1 for D (6 bases). In germline, CDR1 is LNHDA, CDR2 SQIVND (reference sequence). V lost 4 bases, J lost 8 bases, and 18 bases lay in between. The CDR3 is 15 amino acids. The CDR3 DNA follows: TGTGCCAGTAGTACCTGGACAGAGAGGGGGTATGAGCAGTTCTTC. Its protein is CASSTWTERGYEQFF.

As to this clonotype: A much bigger clone sits one base away, suggesting this may be a read error. CDR3 coding DNA: TGTGCCTGTAGTATAGGGCTTGGGACAGGGGGCGCCCCGGGCAATCAGCCCCAGCATTTT. This codes for CACSIGLGTGGAPGNQPQHF. V and J are TRBV19 and TRBJ1-5, with TRBD1 matching over 12 bases. Germline V gives CDR1 LNHDA, CDR2 SQIVND (reference sequence). The CDR3 has 20 residues.

This clonotype appeared many times. The rearrangement uses TRBV12-3 or TRBV12-4 and TRBJ1-1; the D is unclear. The V gene lost 3 bases and the J gene lost 8 bases, with 7 bases spanning the gap. The CDR3 sequence is 11 residues long. The CDR3 reads CASSFGMEAFF. The CDR3 coding sequence is TGTGCCAGCAGTTTCGGTATGGAAGCTTTCTTT.

This chain links TRBV27 with TRBJ2-5; D perhaps matches TRBD1 (6 bases). The CDR3 has 13 amino acids. The V gene's germline CDR1 is MNHEY and CDR2 SMNVEV (reference sequence). V gave up 8 bases and J gave up 3 bases, with 13 bases separating them. CDR3 DNA sequence: TGTGCCAGCGGTTGGGGGCGGAAAGAGACCCAGTACTTC. Translated: CASGWGRKETQYF.

The V gene is TRBV28, the J gene TRBJ1-5; TRBD1 agrees at 11 bases. The germline V gene encodes CDR1 MDHEN and CDR2 SYDVKM. CDR3 length: 18 residues. Trimming took 1 base from V and 3 from J; bases not matched to a gene: 8. Here the CDR3 DNA reads TGTGCCAGCAGTTTATCCACCGGGACAGGGGGTTACAATCAGCCCCAGCATTTT. Translation gives CASSLSTGTGGYNQPQHF.

This clonotype has just a few counts. The chain carries TRBV7-9 and TRBJ2-1, with unresolved D. CDR1 is SEHNR, CDR2 FQNEAQ, per germline (reference sequence). Deletions cut 0 bases from V and 7 bases from J, with 7 bases between. The CDR3 runs 13 residues. The DNA of the CDR3 is TGTGCCAGCAGCTTAGCGCATCAAAATGAGCAGTTCTTC. Protein sequence: CASSLAHQNEQFF.

This clonotype showed up many times. The chain employs TRBV5-1 and TRBJ2-3, with D tentatively TRBD1 (6 bases). CDR1 SGHRS and CDR2 YFSETQ come from the germline V gene. Between the trimmed V and J ends, which lost 0 bases and 3 bases, there was a span of 14 bases. This CDR3 is built from 16 residues. The CDR3, as DNA: TGCGCCAGCAGCTTGGTACAGGGTAGGAGTACAGATACGCAGTATTTT. The encoded protein is CASSLVQGRSTDTQYF.

This clonotype was observed a few times. This chain joins TRBV28 and TRBJ2-2, with D uncertain. V shed 6 bases and J shed 7 bases, with 15 bases lying between them. This CDR3 is built from 14 residues. Germline V gene lookup returns CDR1 MDHEN and CDR2 SYDVKM. The CDR3 DNA reads TGTGCCAGCAGGGGTTGGTTGATCGACGGGGAGCTGTTTTTT. Residues: CASRGWLIDGELFF. Complete variable domain (other parts from reference TRBV28 and TRBJ2-2): DVKVTQSSRYLVKRTGEKVFLECVQDMDHENMFWYRQDPGLGLRLIYFSYDVKMKEKGDIPEGYSVSREKKERFSLILESASTNQTSMYLCASRGWLIDGELFFGEGSRLTVL.

The table lists this clonotype with many counts. This chain connects TRBV5-1 to TRBJ2-1; D unresolved. V lost 7 bases and J lost 9, with 11 bases in between. Per germline, CDR1 SGHRS and CDR2 YFSETQ. The CDR3 length is 11 residues. For the CDR3, the DNA is TGCGCCAGCTCGGTTGGTGCTGAGCAGTTCTTC. It yields the protein CASSVGAEQFF.

CDR3 sequence reads: CASSTLGGSGNEQFF. The CDR3, as DNA: TGTGCCAGCAGTACTCTGGGGGGTTCGGGTAATGAGCAGTTCTTC. The chain links TRBV27 to TRBJ2-1, with D maybe TRBD2 (6 bases). The CDR3 contains 15 residues. The V gene lost 5 bases and the J gene lost 7 bases, with 18 bases spanning the gap. Germline V gene lookup returns CDR1 MNHEY and CDR2 SMNVEV (reference sequence).

This clonotype has a count of ten or more. This rearrangement joins TRBV6-5 to TRBJ1-1; no firm D call. The CDR3 is 15 amino acids. Germline V CDR1 and CDR2: MNHEY, SVGAGI. V lost 6 bases and J 1 base, leaving 15 bases between the germline ends. For the CDR3, the DNA is TGTGCCAGCAGCCCCACACCACCAACGAACACTGAAGCTTTCTTT. Its protein is CASSPTPPTNTEAFF.

Worth noting for this clonotype: A much larger clone sits a single nucleotide away, making a read error possible. The V and J genes are TRBV30 and TRBJ1-1; a possible D gene is TRBD1 (5 bases). V gave up 2 bases and J gave up 10 bases, with 14 bases separating them. Germline V CDR1 and CDR2: GTSNPN, SVGIG (reference sequence). There are 12 residues in the CDR3. The CDR3 loop is CAWSLGDAVAFF. The CDR3 region has the DNA TGTGCCTGGAGTTTGGGGGACGCTGTAGCTTTCTTT.

This chain links TRBV27 with TRBJ1-1; 7 positions agree with TRBD1. Trimming took 4 bases from V and 5 from J; bases not matched to a gene: 4. CDR1 and CDR2 from the germline V gene are MNHEY and SMNVEV (reference sequence). This CDR3 has 13 residues. This chain's CDR3 is CASSSQGGTEAFF. The CDR3 region has the DNA TGTGCCAGCAGTTCCCAGGGGGGAACTGAAGCTTTCTTT.

This clonotype showed up just a few times. V usage is TRBV13 and J usage is TRBJ1-5, with 8 bases fitting TRBD1. This CDR3 comprises 17 residues. Trimming cost V 5 bases and J 4 bases; bases outside gene matches: 13. From germline, CDR1 is PRHDT and CDR2 FYEKMQ (reference sequence). The CDR3 sequence is CASSPAWDRLGNQPQHF. CDR3 DNA sequence: TGTGCCAGCAGCCCCGCTTGGGACAGGCTAGGTAATCAGCCCCAGCATTTT.

At least ten counts were recorded for this clonotype. This chain uses TRBV6-6 with TRBJ2-5; 9 bases match TRBD2. This CDR3 comprises 14 residues. With 5 bases clipped from V and 3 bases from J, the junction kept 4 bases outside the gene matches. Germline CDR1 MNHNY, CDR2 SVGAGI (reference sequence). The chain's CDR3 is CASSIVAGEETQYF. CDR3 coding DNA: TGTGCCAGCAGTATAGTAGCGGGAGAAGAGACCCAGTACTTC.

The rearrangement links TRBV9 to TRBJ2-2; D is unresolved. The V and J ends lost 1 base and 7 bases respectively, with 8 bases between them. Per germline, CDR1 SGDLS and CDR2 YYNGEE. CDR3 length equals 13 residues. CDR3 sequence reads: CASSVYRDGELFF. In DNA, the CDR3 is TGTGCCAGCAGCGTATACAGAGACGGGGAGCTGTTTTTT.

This chain connects TRBV5-1 to TRBJ2-1, with TRBD1 matching over 8 bases. The length of the CDR3 is 14 residues. The J segment lost 2 bases and the V segment lost 5 bases, leaving 3 bases of the junction unmatched. Germline-derived CDR1 and CDR2 are SGHRS and YFSETQ. DNA of the CDR3: TGCGCCAGCAGAGACAGGGGTCCCTACAATGAGCAGTTCTTC. Amino acid sequence: CASRDRGPYNEQFF.

This clonotype turned up a few times. The V gene is TRBV7-9, the J gene TRBJ2-5, with D hard to call. This CDR3 comprises 13 residues. Trimming removed 5 bases at V and 5 bases at J, with 12 bases between. Germline V gene sequence: CDR1 SEHNR, CDR2 FQNEAQ (reference sequence). The CDR3 DNA reads TGTGCCAGCAGCGCGGCCGCCTCGGAGACCCAGTACTTC. Amino acids: CASSAAASETQYF. The full variable domain, with the rest looked up from reference TRBV7-9 and TRBJ2-5, is DTGVSQNPRHKITKRGQNVTFRCDPISEHNRLYWYRQTLGQGPEFLTYFQNEAQLEKSRLLSDRFSAERPKGSFSTLEIQRTEQGDSAMYLCASSAAASETQYFGPGTRLLVL.

Regarding this clonotype: A much larger clone differs by one base, so this may be a read error. The V gene is TRBV29-1, the J gene TRBJ2-7, with 10 bases aligning to TRBD1. Germline trimming cut 7 bases from V and 4 bases from J; bases unmatched to any gene: 10. This CDR3 is 14 amino acids long. Germline CDR1 reads SQVTM; CDR2 reads ANQGSEA. This CDR3 reads CSAKNEGQGYEQYF. The CDR3 DNA reads as TGCAGCGCGAAGAATGAGGGACAGGGGTACGAGCAGTACTTC.

A note on this clonotype: At one of its ends the junction is not consistent with the germline gene, which may arise from a read error. This chain connects TRBV7-2 to TRBJ2-5; 8 bases fit TRBD1. Looked up from germline, CDR1 is SGHTA and CDR2 is FQGNSA. This CDR3 has 14 residues. The CDR3 nucleotides are TGTGCCAGCAGCTTGACAGGGGATCAAGAGACCCCGTACTTC. Its protein is CASSLTGDQETPYF.

With regard to this clonotype: This may be a read error, as it is one base from a much larger clone. The chain recombines TRBV7-9 with TRBJ2-7; D may be TRBD1 (6 bases). Per the germline V gene, CDR1 is SEHNR and CDR2 is FQNEAQ (reference sequence). The CDR3 runs to 14 residues. The CDR3 bases are TGTGCCGGCAGCTCGGGACACCCGAACTACGAGCAGTACTTC. Translation gives CAGSSGHPNYEQYF.

This clonotype was recorded many times. V gene TRBV7-8 combines with J gene TRBJ2-2; maybe TRBD2 (6 bases). V was trimmed by 2 bases and J by 8 bases, leaving 21 bases between them. CDR1 is SGHVS, CDR2 FQNEAQ, per germline. The CDR3 length is 17 residues. The CDR3 bases are TGTGCCAGCAGCTTACGCTCCCGGGGGAAAAGGACGGGGGAGCTGTTTTTT. Translated: CASSLRSRGKRTGELFF.

There are a few counts of this clonotype. This rearrangement joins TRBV28 to TRBJ1-1; D may be TRBD1 (6 bases). CDR1 MDHEN and CDR2 SYDVKM come from the germline V gene. The CDR3 consists of 14 residues. Trimming removed 6 bases from V and 6 bases from J, with 17 bases in between. CDR3 bases: TGTGCCAGCAGGCAAGGGGGAGATGGCGCTGAAGCTTTCTTT. Amino acids: CASRQGGDGAEAFF.

Comments on this clonotype: With a much larger clone just one base away, this may be a read error. This chain connects TRBV5-1 to TRBJ1-1, with D perhaps TRBD1 (5 bases). In germline, CDR1 is SGHRS, CDR2 YFSETQ. The CDR3 sequence is 16 residues long. The CDR3: CASSLVEGTKDLEALF. CDR3 nucleotide sequence: TGCGCCAGCAGCTTGGTCGAGGGGACGAAGGATTTGGAAGCTCTCTTT.

This clonotype has a count of ten or more. The rearrangement links TRBV28 to TRBJ2-2; D might be TRBD1 or TRBD2, each matching 5 bases. The CDR3 has 16 residues. Germline V gene sequence: CDR1 MDHEN, CDR2 SYDVKM. Trimming shortened V by 1 base and J by 4 bases, and 13 bases separated the two germline ends. CDR3 bases: TGTGCCAGCAGTTTATATCCGGGACGGGGCACCGGGGAGCTGTTTTTT. Translated, it gives CASSLYPGRGTGELFF.

The chain has TRBV4-1 and TRBJ2-7; D may be TRBD1 (5 bases). CDR1 is MGHRA, CDR2 YSYEKL, per germline. There are 15 residues in the CDR3. V dropped 4 bases and J dropped 6 bases, with 19 bases sitting between them. The CDR3 is CASSLHRRALSEQYF. The CDR3 nucleotides read TGCGCCAGCAGCCTCCACCGCAGGGCGCTAAGCGAGCAGTACTTC.

CDR3 protein: CASSETSGGDYEQYF. DNA for the CDR3: TGTGCCAGCAGTGAGACTAGCGGGGGGGATTACGAGCAGTACTTC. The V and J genes are TRBV6-5 and TRBJ2-7, with TRBD2 matching over 14 bases. Germline CDR1 and CDR2: MNHEY and SVGAGI. Losses at the gene ends were 5 bases for V and 4 bases for J; bases not matched to a gene: 4. CDR3 length: 15 amino acids.